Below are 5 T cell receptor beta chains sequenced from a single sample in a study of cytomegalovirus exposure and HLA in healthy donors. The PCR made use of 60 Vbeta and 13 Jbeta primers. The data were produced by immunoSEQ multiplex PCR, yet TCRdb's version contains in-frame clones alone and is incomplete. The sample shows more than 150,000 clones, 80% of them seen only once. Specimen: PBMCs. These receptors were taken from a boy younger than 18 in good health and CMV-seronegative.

This chain's CDR3 is CASRQSVGGRQPQHF. The DNA for the CDR3 is TGTGCCAGCAGGCAATCGGTTGGGGGCAGGCAGCCCCAGCATTTT. V and J are TRBV2 and TRBJ1-5; maybe TRBD1 (6 bases). Germline CDR1 SNHLY, CDR2 FYNNEI. This CDR3 region has 15 residues. The germline V and J ends were trimmed by 6 bases and 7 bases, with 19 bases remaining between them. Full variable domain (missing parts from reference TRBV2 and TRBJ1-5): EPEVTQTPSHQVTQMGQEVILRCVPISNHLYFYWYRQILGQKVEFLVSFYNNEISEKSEIFDDQFSVERPDGSNFTLKIRSTKLEDSAMYFCASRQSVGGRQPQHFGDGTRLSIL.

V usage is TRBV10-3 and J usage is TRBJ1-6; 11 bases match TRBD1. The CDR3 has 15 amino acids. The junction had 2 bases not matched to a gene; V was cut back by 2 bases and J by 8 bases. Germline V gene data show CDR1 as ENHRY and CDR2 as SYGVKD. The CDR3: CAISERTGGDSPLHF. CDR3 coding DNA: TGTGCCATCAGTGAGCGGACAGGGGGCGATTCACCCCTCCACTTT.

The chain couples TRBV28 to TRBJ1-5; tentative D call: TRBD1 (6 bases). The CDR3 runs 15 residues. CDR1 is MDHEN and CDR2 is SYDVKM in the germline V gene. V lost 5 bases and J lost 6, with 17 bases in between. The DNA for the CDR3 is TGTGCCAGCAGTCAAAATAGGGGGTCCGTTCAGCCCCAGCATTTT. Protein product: CASSQNRGSVQPQHF.

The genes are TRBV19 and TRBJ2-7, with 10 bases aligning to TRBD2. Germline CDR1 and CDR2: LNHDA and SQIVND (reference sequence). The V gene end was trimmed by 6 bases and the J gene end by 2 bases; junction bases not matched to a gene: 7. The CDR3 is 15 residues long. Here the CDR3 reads CASSSGTSVTYEQYF. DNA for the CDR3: TGTGCCAGTAGCTCCGGGACTAGCGTTACCTACGAGCAGTACTTC.

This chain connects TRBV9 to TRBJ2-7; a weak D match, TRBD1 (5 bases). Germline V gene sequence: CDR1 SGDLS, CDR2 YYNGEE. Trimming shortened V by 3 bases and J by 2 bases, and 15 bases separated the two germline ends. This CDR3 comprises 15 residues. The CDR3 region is CASSADISRPYEQYF. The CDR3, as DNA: TGTGCCAGCAGCGCGGACATTTCTCGACCCTACGAGCAGTACTTC.